This TCR beta chain was obtained from a study of cytomegalovirus exposure and HLA in healthy donors. General study results and limits: When presence/absence was analysed, sequencing depth was taken to be roughly uniform across donors. Evidence from a later analysis indicated that most CMV-associated TCR beta chains looked HLA-restricted. It was in a later analysis that TCR association rates were seen to vary by HLA locus, highest for DRB1 and lowest for HLA-C.

Looked up from germline, CDR1 is MNHEY and CDR2 is SVGAGI. The CDR3 extends over 15 amino acids. Trimming left V 6 bases short and J 2 bases short, with 16 bases between. Concerning this clone: As yet, its antigen is unknown.

Primers: 60 Vbeta forward and 13 Jbeta reverse. Sequenced by immunoSEQ multiplex PCR; TCRdb stores in-frame clones only, minus some. The data show roughly 150,000 clones, about 80% seen once. The chain uses TRBV6-5 and TRBJ1-2; maybe TRBD1 (6 bases). Input material: PBMCs. This TCR came from a man aged 25-40 years in good health. CDR3 residues: CASRLGRGANYGYTF. The CDR3 coding sequence is TGTGCCAGCAGATTGGGCAGGGGAGCAAACTATGGCTACACCTTC.